The 28 T cell receptor beta chains in this list originate from one sample, sequenced in a study of early T cells in non-severe SARS-CoV-2 infection. MiXCR was run by TCRdb on the 5' RACE reads, yielding one entry per CDR3 protein. The sample consists of tens of thousands of distinct CDR3 sequences, around 4.2% of them appearing once. Sequenced: whole blood. Every receptor here comes from an adult who was a healthcare worker with PCR-confirmed SARS-CoV-2 infection or an uninfected control (not recorded which).

This clonotype came up many times. The rearrangement uses TRBV3-1 and TRBJ2-5, with 9 bases fitting TRBD2. Germline CDR1 LGHDT, CDR2 YNNKEL (reference sequence). After removal of 3 bases from V and 5 bases from J, the junction contained 4 bases not matched to a gene. The CDR3 has 14 amino acids. The CDR3 region is CASSHLAGLETQYF. The DNA for the CDR3 is TGTGCCAGCAGCCATCTAGCGGGACTGGAGACCCAGTACTTC.

About this clonotype: This may be a read error, as it is one base from a much larger clone. The chain has TRBV5-1 and TRBJ2-3, with 10 bases matching TRBD1. CDR1 SGHRS and CDR2 YFSETQ come from the germline V gene. This CDR3 comprises 17 residues. The CDR3 DNA reads as TGCGTCAGCAGCTTGGGGACAGGGGCTGTGGGCACAGATACGCAGTATTTT. Protein product: CVSSLGTGAVGTDTQYF.

This clonotype showed up just a few times. The CDR3 protein is CASSFTGRRRDTQYF. CDR3 nucleotide sequence: TGTGCCAGCAGTTTCACAGGGCGGAGAAGGGATACGCAGTATTTT. The chain joins TRBV12-3 or TRBV12-4 to TRBJ2-3; the D gene is possibly TRBD1 (6 bases). V lost 3 bases, J lost 6 bases, and 16 bases lay in between. The CDR3 spans 15 residues.

The chain uses TRBV11-2 and TRBJ2-3; TRBD2 matches at 12 bases. There are 17 residues in the CDR3. Per the germline V gene, CDR1 is SGHAT and CDR2 is FQNNGV. J lost 3 bases, V lost 0 bases, and 4 bases had no gene match. The CDR3 region has the DNA TGTGCCAGCAGCTTAGATCGTACTAGCGGGAGGACAGATACGCAGTATTTT. Its translation: CASSLDRTSGRTDTQYF.

This clonotype was counted at least ten times. The chain combines TRBV5-1 with TRBJ2-7; the match to TRBD2 covers 8 bases. In germline, CDR1 is SGHRS, CDR2 YFSETQ. The CDR3 spans 16 residues. The ends lost 4 bases at V and 0 bases at J; junction bases unmatched: 9. The CDR3 here is CASSGNSGAISYEQYF. The CDR3 nucleotides read TGCGCCAGCAGCGGAAATAGCGGGGCCATCTCCTACGAGCAGTACTTC.

This clonotype was counted ten times or more. The DNA for the CDR3 is TGTGCCACCCAGGGACAGGGGGCCGGTGAGCAGTACTTC. Amino acids: CATQGQGAGEQYF. The genes are TRBV10-3 and TRBJ2-7; the match to TRBD1 covers 12 bases. Germline CDR1 ENHRY, CDR2 SYGVKD. The CDR3 length is 13 residues. V was clipped by 10 bases and J by 7 bases; unmatched bases: 8.

The table lists this clonotype with many counts. V is TRBV20-1 and J is TRBJ2-2; D might be TRBD1 (7 bases). Trimming cost V 5 bases and J 5 bases, with 15 bases left between them. There are 14 residues in the CDR3. The germline V gene has CDR1 DFQATT and CDR2 SNEGSKA (reference sequence). CDR3 sequence (DNA): TGCAGTGCTCCTTGGACAGGAGGGACCGGGGAGCTGTTTTTT. Encoded protein: CSAPWTGGTGELFF.

This clonotype was counted only a few times. This chain uses TRBV29-1 with TRBJ1-5, with TRBD1 identical over 7 bases. Germline lookup yields CDR1 SQVTM and CDR2 ANQGSEA. The CDR3 spans 13 residues. Trimming took 7 bases from V and 7 from J; bases not matched to a gene: 10. The CDR3 loop is CSAQTGYGQPQHF. CDR3 in DNA: TGCAGCGCCCAGACAGGGTACGGCCAGCCCCAGCATTTT.

This clonotype was recorded many times. This chain uses TRBV5-6 with TRBJ2-3, with D perhaps assigned TRBD1 or TRBD2 (7 bases each). This CDR3 is built from 17 residues. Germline loops: CDR1 SGHDT, CDR2 YYEEEE. The ends were cut back, 2 bases at V and 2 bases at J, with 18 bases in the middle. CDR3 sequence (DNA): TGTGCCAGCAGCTTCTCAGGACTAGGGGGCATCACAGATACGCAGTATTTT. Its protein is CASSFSGLGGITDTQYF.

This clonotype was found many times. The chain carries TRBV4-1 and TRBJ1-5, with D unclear. Germline values: CDR1 MGHRA, CDR2 YSYEKL. This CDR3 spans 13 amino acids. With 1 base removed from V and 11 bases from J, the gap between germline ends came to 12 bases. In DNA form, the CDR3 reads TGCGCCAGCAGCCAAGTTTTGCCCGAGGCCCAGCATTTT. The encoded protein is CASSQVLPEAQHF.

V is TRBV27 and J is TRBJ2-1; 10 bases align to TRBD1. With V trimmed by 4 bases and J by 7 bases, 7 bases remained unmatched. CDR1 MNHEY and CDR2 SMNVEV come from the germline V gene (reference sequence). CDR3 length: 15 residues. The CDR3 loop is CASSSEGTGENEQFF. CDR3 coding DNA: TGTGCCAGCAGTTCAGAGGGGACAGGGGAGAATGAGCAGTTCTTC.

This chain uses TRBV20-1 with TRBJ2-4; D perhaps matches TRBD1 (6 bases). Germline CDR1 and CDR2: DFQATT and SNEGSKA (reference sequence). The V and J ends lost 6 bases and 5 bases respectively, with 11 bases between them. The CDR3 contains 12 residues. The chain's CDR3 is CSARTDQNIQYF. Here the CDR3 DNA reads TGCAGTGCCCGGACAGACCAAAACATTCAGTACTTC.

The table lists this clonotype with many counts. This rearrangement joins TRBV2 to TRBJ2-3; D might be TRBD2 (5 bases). V was pared by 6 bases and J by 1 base, with 5 bases between. Germline V gene sequence: CDR1 SNHLY, CDR2 FYNNEI. This CDR3 has 12 residues. The CDR3 nucleotides read TGTGCCAGCAGGGAGGGCACAGATACGCAGTATTTT. It yields the protein CASREGTDTQYF.

This clonotype was seen only a few times. This sequence joins TRBV13 and TRBJ2-2; 16 positions match TRBD2. Per the germline V gene, CDR1 is PRHDT and CDR2 is FYEKMQ (reference sequence). The CDR3 has 17 residues. V lost 5 bases and J lost 6; bases outside the gene matches: 6. CDR3 coding DNA: TGTGCCAGCAGCGACGGGACTAGCGGGGGGGCCGCCGGGGAGCTGTTTTTT. It codes for CASSDGTSGGAAGELFF.

This clonotype was counted ten times or more. J is TRBJ2-1 and V is TRBV5-1; TRBD1 aligns across 7 bases. The CDR3 loop spans 14 amino acids. The V gene's germline CDR1 is SGHRS and CDR2 YFSETQ. Losses at the gene ends were 2 bases for V and 3 bases for J; bases not matched to a gene: 2. The CDR3 sequence is CASSLGQDYNEQFF. The CDR3, as DNA: TGCGCCAGCAGCTTAGGACAGGACTACAATGAGCAGTTCTTC.

This clonotype occurred many times. The rearrangement uses TRBV12-5 and TRBJ1-5; no firm D call. The CDR3 runs 11 residues. V was pared by 5 bases and J by 9 bases, with 8 bases between. The germline V gene has CDR1 LGHNT and CDR2 FRNRAP. CDR3 nucleotides: TGTGCTAGTGGTCGGAGCGGGCCCCAGCATTTT. Translation: CASGRSGPQHF.

This clonotype was observed at least ten times. This chain connects TRBV2 to TRBJ2-1, with D perhaps being TRBD1 or TRBD2 (5 bases each). CDR1 and CDR2 (germline): SNHLY, FYNNEI. Between the trimmed V and J ends, which lost 8 bases and 6 bases, there was a span of 5 bases. The CDR3 contains 10 residues. DNA for the CDR3: TGTGCCAGCGGGGGCAATGAGCAGTTCTTC. Translated, it gives CASGGNEQFF.

By sample share, this clonotype is medium-sized. This chain joins TRBV5-1 and TRBJ1-1; no firm D call. The CDR3 contains 15 residues. Germline V gene lookup returns CDR1 SGHRS and CDR2 YFSETQ. The germline V and J ends were trimmed by 4 bases and 1 base, with 14 bases remaining between them. The CDR3 sequence is CASSPQGSQNTEAFF. CDR3 bases: TGCGCCAGCAGCCCCCAAGGGTCACAGAACACTGAAGCTTTCTTT.

This clonotype appeared a few times. The V and J genes are TRBV19 and TRBJ2-3; possibly TRBD1 for D (5 bases). Trimming shortened V by 7 bases and J by 2 bases, and 10 bases separated the two germline ends. This CDR3 region has 13 residues. Germline V lookup: CDR1 LNHDA, CDR2 SQIVND (reference sequence). The CDR3 region is CASNRRLTDTQYF. DNA for the CDR3: TGTGCCAGTAACAGGCGGCTCACAGATACGCAGTATTTT.

This sequence joins TRBV13 and TRBJ2-1; 11 bases are shared with TRBD2. V lost 5 bases, J lost 4 bases, and 10 bases stayed unmatched. This CDR3 has 17 residues. Per germline, CDR1 PRHDT and CDR2 FYEKMQ (reference sequence). CDR3 region: CASSTSPGTSGYNEQFF. DNA for the CDR3: TGTGCCAGCAGCACCAGTCCCGGGACTAGCGGATACAATGAGCAGTTCTTC.

This clonotype came up many times. V usage is TRBV7-9 and J usage is TRBJ2-4, with TRBD1 identical over 10 bases. CDR1 and CDR2 (germline): SEHNR, FQNEAQ (reference sequence). Trimming cost V 1 base and J 8 bases; bases outside gene matches: 5. This CDR3 region has 15 residues. CDR3 residues: CASSLGRQGADIQYF. The CDR3 nucleotides are TGTGCCAGCAGCTTAGGACGACAGGGGGCAGACATTCAGTACTTC.

V gene TRBV2 combines with J gene TRBJ2-2, with D perhaps TRBD2 (6 bases). The ends were cut back, 8 bases at V and 1 base at J, with 14 bases in the middle. The CDR3 length is 15 residues. CDR1 SNHLY and CDR2 FYNNEI come from the germline V gene. The CDR3 region has the DNA TGTGCCAGCGGGGGGTTTTCGGGGAACACCGGGGAGCTGTTTTTT. Translated, it gives CASGGFSGNTGELFF.

This clonotype was observed a few times. CDR3 DNA sequence: TGTGCCAGCAGCTTCGGAGGGAAGAGGACTGAAGCTTTCTTT. Protein product: CASSFGGKRTEAFF. This chain links TRBV11-2 with TRBJ1-1; D gene unclear. The CDR3 sequence is 14 residues long. Trimming left V 3 bases short and J 5 bases short, with 13 bases between. Germline values: CDR1 SGHAT, CDR2 FQNNGV.

This clonotype has only a few counts. The CDR3 reads CASSPWTGGGMNTEAFF. DNA of the CDR3: TGTGCCAGCTCACCCTGGACAGGGGGTGGTATGAACACTGAAGCTTTCTTT. The chain combines TRBV18 with TRBJ1-1; 10 bases map to TRBD1. The CDR3 loop spans 17 amino acids. V was pared by 3 bases and J by 0 bases, with 7 bases of the junction left unmatched. Per germline, CDR1 KGHSH and CDR2 LQKENI.

The sample holds many counts of this clonotype. This chain connects TRBV28 to TRBJ2-2; 13 bases are shared with TRBD2. CDR3 length equals 15 residues. V dropped 5 bases and J dropped 6; count of bases not matched to a gene: 3. From germline, CDR1 is MDHEN and CDR2 SYDVKM. The CDR3: CASSRLAGGSGELFF. CDR3 DNA: TGTGCCAGCAGTAGACTAGCGGGAGGCTCCGGGGAGCTGTTTTTT.

This clonotype was observed at least ten times. The J gene is TRBJ2-1, the V gene TRBV4-2; 13 positions agree with TRBD2. CDR1 is LGHNA and CDR2 is YNFKEQ in the germline V gene. The CDR3 length is 17 residues. The V and J ends lost 4 bases and 0 bases, in that order; junction bases with no gene match: 3. The CDR3: CASSPRLAGGSYNEQFF. As DNA, the CDR3 is TGTGCCAGCAGCCCCCGACTAGCGGGGGGCTCCTACAATGAGCAGTTCTTC.

The sample holds many counts of this clonotype. This chain connects TRBV7-6 to TRBJ2-7; D is tentatively TRBD1 or TRBD2 (5 bases each). The germline V gene encodes CDR1 SGHVS and CDR2 FNYEAQ. Deletions cut 1 base from V and 0 bases from J, with 10 bases between. The CDR3 has 15 amino acids. This CDR3 reads CASSLGDADSYEQYF. CDR3 bases: TGTGCCAGCAGCTTAGGGGACGCGGACTCCTACGAGCAGTACTTC.

This clonotype was picked up a small number of times. In DNA form, the CDR3 reads TGCAGCGTTGAAGAGTGGGCTAGCGGGGATACGCAGTATTTT. Protein sequence: CSVEEWASGDTQYF. The chain has TRBV29-1 and TRBJ2-3, with 8 bases fitting TRBD2. Germline loops: CDR1 SQVTM, CDR2 ANQGSEA. V was clipped by 0 bases and J by 6 bases; unmatched bases: 5. The CDR3 sequence is 14 residues long.